This TCR beta chain was profiled in a study of shared clonotypes between healthy human individuals. Only CD45RO-negative cells positively selected for CCR7 counted as naive CD8 cells, so terminally differentiated effector memory CD45RA+ cells were excluded. The sample holds one count of this clone. The CDR3 consists of 15 residues. The germline CDR1 and CDR2 sequences are MGHDK and SYGVNS. Unmatched junction bases numbered 2, after V lost 4 bases and J lost 0 bases. Assay: immunoSEQ multiplex PCR; the TCRdb copy retains only in-frame clones and omits some. The sample includes about 1,900,000 clones, approximately 95% of them seen just once.

The rearrangement uses TRBV25-1 and TRBJ2-2, with TRBD1 matching 7 bases. The sample was naive CD8+ T cells sorted from blood. The source is a man between 18 and 29 years old in good health. The CDR3 DNA reads as TGTGCCAGCAGTGCTCAGGGGGCGAACACCGGGGAGCTGTTTTTT. This translates into CASSAQGANTGELFF.